Listed below are T cell receptor beta chains from one sample, sequenced in a study of naive and memory T cell subsets. One entry per CDR3 protein results from TCRdb running MiXCR on the UMI-ligation and nested PCR reads. The table includes tens of thousands of distinct CDR3 sequences, around 6.5% detected once. Input material: central memory CD4+ T cells from blood. These receptors all stem from a human donor in good health. Both conserved end residues are part of each CDR3.

CDR3: CAATPTANYDYEQYF
J: TRBJ2-7
V: TRBV6-1

CDR3: CAWSVGEGRPQHF
J: TRBJ1-5
V: TRBV30

CDR3: CASSSSAALGLNSGNTIYF
J: TRBJ1-3
V: TRBV28

CDR3: CSAVDSPNQPQNF
J: TRBJ1-5
V: TRBV29-1

CDR3: CASSWDFNQPQHF
J: TRBJ1-5
V: TRBV5-1

CDR3: CASSSGQGYEQYF
J: TRBJ2-7
V: TRBV5-4

CDR3: CASSQGLGSEAFF
J: TRBJ1-1
V: TRBV4-3

CDR3: CASRLRGQPNQPQHF
J: TRBJ1-5
V: TRBV2

CDR3: CASSYGTSRGNEQYF
J: TRBJ2-7
V: TRBV6-2/TRBV6-3

CDR3: CASSYLRDYLWCHEQFF
J: TRBJ2-1
V: TRBV6-5

CDR3: CSANPRTTGALSYEQYF
J: TRBJ2-7
V: TRBV20-1

CDR3: CASSSPDRASYEQYF
J: TRBJ2-7
V: TRBV7-2

CDR3: CASSPAISGNTIYF
J: TRBJ1-3
V: TRBV7-2

CDR3: CASSEEGTEIYNEQFF
J: TRBJ2-1
V: TRBV2

CDR3: CSARREPTKNIQYF
J: TRBJ2-4
V: TRBV20-1

CDR3: CASSLGRIWTQYF
J: TRBJ2-5
V: TRBV7-9

CDR3: CASSSGFMNTEAFF
J: TRBJ1-1
V: TRBV7-2

CDR3: CASSRVTGAGYNEQFF
J: TRBJ2-1
V: TRBV7-2

CDR3: CASSEGRAEAFF
J: TRBJ1-1
V: TRBV12-3/TRBV12-4

CDR3: CSASARGPEKLFF
J: TRBJ1-4
V: TRBV20-1

CDR3: CSARQDSGYNEQFF
J: TRBJ2-1
V: TRBV20-1

CDR3: CATSDFGLAGYSNEQFF
J: TRBJ2-1
V: TRBV24-1

CDR3: CASSLGQSNEQFF
J: TRBJ2-1
V: TRBV12-3/TRBV12-4

CDR3: CASHRTGASTYNEQFF
J: TRBJ2-1
V: TRBV7-9

CDR3: CASTRTRSGYTDTQYF
J: TRBJ2-3
V: TRBV2

CDR3: CSARGGGSVSGNTIYF
J: TRBJ1-3
V: TRBV20-1

CDR3: CASSYLGTGQDTQYF
J: TRBJ2-3
V: TRBV6-2/TRBV6-3

CDR3: CASRTAGTDTQYF
J: TRBJ2-3
V: TRBV19

CDR3: CASSQEPPGGGADTQYF
J: TRBJ2-3
V: TRBV4-3

CDR3: CAWSPTGTKAREQYF
J: TRBJ2-7
V: TRBV30

CDR3: CASSPGQGSFSTEAFF
J: TRBJ1-1
V: TRBV4-1

CDR3: CSAEVWGNIQYF
J: TRBJ2-4
V: TRBV20-1

CDR3: CASGLGGNYEQYF
J: TRBJ2-7
V: TRBV3-1

CDR3: CASSQERQGGSGYTF
J: TRBJ1-2
V: TRBV3-1

CDR3: CASRPSPAGNTIYF
J: TRBJ1-3
V: TRBV12-3/TRBV12-4

CDR3: CASLPFRGGNTEAFF
J: TRBJ1-1
V: TRBV6-4

CDR3: CASSYAQREGGEQFF
J: TRBJ2-1
V: TRBV6-2/TRBV6-3

CDR3: CASSQDGTGISYGYTF
J: TRBJ1-2
V: TRBV4-3

CDR3: CASSPARGQRIGYTF
J: TRBJ1-2
V: TRBV5-1

CDR3: CSAADRLNTEAFF
J: TRBJ1-1
V: TRBV20-1

CDR3: CASSRDWNTEAFF
J: TRBJ1-1
V: TRBV5-8